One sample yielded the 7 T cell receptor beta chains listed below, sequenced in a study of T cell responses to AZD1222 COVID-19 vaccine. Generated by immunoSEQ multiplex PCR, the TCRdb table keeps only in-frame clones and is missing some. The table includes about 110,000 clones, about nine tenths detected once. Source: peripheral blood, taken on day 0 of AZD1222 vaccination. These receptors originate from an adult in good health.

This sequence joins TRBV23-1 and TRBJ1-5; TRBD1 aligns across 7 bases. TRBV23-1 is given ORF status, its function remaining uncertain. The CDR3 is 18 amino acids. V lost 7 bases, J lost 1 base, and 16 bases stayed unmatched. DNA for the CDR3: TGCGCCAGCACACAGACAGGGAAGAAGGGTGGAAGCAATCAGCCCCAGCATTTT. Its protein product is CASTQTGKKGGSNQPQHF.

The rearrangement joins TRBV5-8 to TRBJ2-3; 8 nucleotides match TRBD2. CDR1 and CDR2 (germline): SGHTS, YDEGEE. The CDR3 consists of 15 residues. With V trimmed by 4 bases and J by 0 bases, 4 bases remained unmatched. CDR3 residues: CASSPLAGSTDTQYF. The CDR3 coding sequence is TGTGCCAGCAGCCCCCTAGCGGGTAGCACAGATACGCAGTATTTT.

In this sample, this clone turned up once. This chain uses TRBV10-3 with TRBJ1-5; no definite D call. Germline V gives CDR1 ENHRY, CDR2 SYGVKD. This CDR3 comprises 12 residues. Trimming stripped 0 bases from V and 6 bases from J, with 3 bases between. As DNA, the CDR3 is TGTGCCATCAGTGAGTCGGGTCAGCCCCAGCATTTT. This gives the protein CAISESGQPQHF.

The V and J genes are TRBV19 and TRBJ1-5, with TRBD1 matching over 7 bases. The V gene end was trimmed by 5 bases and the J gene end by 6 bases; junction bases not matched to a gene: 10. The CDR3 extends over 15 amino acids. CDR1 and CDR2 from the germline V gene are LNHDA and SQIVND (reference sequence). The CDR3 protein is CASSFSTTGFQPQHF. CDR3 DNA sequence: TGTGCCAGTAGTTTCTCTACGACAGGGTTTCAGCCCCAGCATTTT.

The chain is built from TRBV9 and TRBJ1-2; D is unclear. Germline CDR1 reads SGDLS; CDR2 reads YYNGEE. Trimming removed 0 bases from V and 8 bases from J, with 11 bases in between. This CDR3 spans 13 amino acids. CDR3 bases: TGTGCCAGCAGCGTAGCTACGGGGTTCGGCTACACCTTC. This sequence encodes CASSVATGFGYTF.

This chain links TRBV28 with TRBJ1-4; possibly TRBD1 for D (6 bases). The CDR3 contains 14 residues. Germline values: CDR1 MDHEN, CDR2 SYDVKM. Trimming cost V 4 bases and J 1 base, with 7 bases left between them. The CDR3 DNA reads TGTGCCAGCAGTTCAGGGGTAACTAATGAAAAACTGTTTTTT. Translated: CASSSGVTNEKLFF.

This CDR3 reads CASSKVNQPQHF. The CDR3 DNA follows: TGTGCCAGTAGTAAAGTGAATCAGCCCCAGCATTTT. The chain employs TRBV19 and TRBJ1-5; D gene unclear. The CDR3 is 12 residues long. V gave up 4 bases and J gave up 4 bases, with 5 bases separating them. The germline gives CDR1 LNHDA, CDR2 SQIVND (reference sequence).